The present T cell receptor beta chain was sequenced within a study of cytomegalovirus exposure and HLA in healthy donors. Points on this clone: Its antigen is still unknown.

This CDR3 region has 13 residues. Per germline, CDR1 MNHEY and CDR2 SVGAGI. With 1 base clipped from V and 7 bases from J, the junction kept 1 base outside the gene matches. The study's findings and limits: Some public TCRs appeared in many individuals, while most sequences were rare. Cytomegalovirus association was listed for approximately 160 TCR beta chains.

Repertoires were generated with immunoSEQ multiplex PCR, while TCRdb's copy carries only in-frame clones and drops some. The sample has approximately 300,000 clones; roughly 90% are singletons. Sequencing input: PBMCs. The chain has TRBV6-5 and TRBJ2-1; 7 bases are a match to TRBD2. This receptor was taken from a woman aged 18-29 years in good health and CMV-seronegative. The CDR3, as DNA: TGTGCCAGCAGTTACTACGGGAGGAATGAGCAGTTCTTC. Protein: CASSYYGRNEQFF.